Shown below are 21 T cell receptor beta chains from a single sample sequenced in a study of blood T cells in healthy people across ages. A J-beta primer mix and a sample-barcoded 5' primer were used in a second PCR of roughly 7 to 12 cycles. TCRdb independently ran MiXCR on the 5' RACE reads; one entry per CDR3 protein. The sample yields 650,000 to 1,000,000 distinct CDR3 sequences, 35% to 60% seen once. Sequences were obtained from blood. The source is a man older than 75 in good health.

This clonotype was counted only a few times. The chain couples TRBV5-6 to TRBJ2-7, with TRBD2 matching over 12 bases. The CDR3 has 16 residues. With V trimmed by 4 bases and J by 2 bases, 7 bases remained unmatched. Germline loops: CDR1 SGHDT, CDR2 YYEEEE. Here the CDR3 reads CASSRLAGDPTYEQYF. For the CDR3, the DNA is TGTGCCAGCAGCCGACTAGCGGGAGACCCGACCTACGAGCAGTACTTC.

This clonotype was counted a single time. The V and J genes are TRBV6-2 or TRBV6-3 and TRBJ1-2, with 11 bases fitting TRBD1. The CDR3 extends over 16 amino acids. CDR1 is MNHEY, CDR2 SVGEGT, per germline. After removal of 5 bases from V and 5 bases from J, the junction contained 10 bases not matched to a gene. Here the CDR3 DNA reads TGTGCCAGCAGTCCGTCGGACAGGGGGCATAGTTATGGCTACACCTTC. Encoded protein: CASSPSDRGHSYGYTF.

The chain carries TRBV12-3 or TRBV12-4 and TRBJ2-1, with D perhaps TRBD1 or TRBD2 (5 bases each). The germline V and J ends were trimmed by 6 bases and 3 bases, with 12 bases remaining between them. This CDR3 is built from 14 residues. CDR3 in DNA: TGTGCCAGCAGCGGGACCACCTACTACAATGAGCAGTTCTTC. Protein product: CASSGTTYYNEQFF.

V usage is TRBV7-2 and J usage is TRBJ2-7; D is unresolved. V was shortened by 1 base and J by 0 bases, with 10 bases between the two germline ends. Germline loops: CDR1 SGHTA, CDR2 FQGNSA. The CDR3 totals 15 residues. CDR3 residues: CASSLGVRNSYEQYF. Written as DNA, the CDR3 is TGTGCCAGCAGCTTAGGCGTCCGAAACTCCTACGAGCAGTACTTC. The full variable domain, its missing parts supplied by reference TRBV7-2 and TRBJ2-7, is GAGVSQSPSNKVTEKGKDVELRCDPISGHTALYWYRQSLGQGLEFLIYFQGNSAPDKSGLPSDRFSAERTGGSVSTLTIQRTQQEDSAVYLCASSLGVRNSYEQYFGPGTRLTVT.

At least ten counts were recorded for this clonotype. The V and J genes are TRBV28 and TRBJ1-6; TRBD1 aligns across 9 bases. Germline V lookup: CDR1 MDHEN, CDR2 SYDVKM. V lost 8 bases, J lost 7 bases, and 9 bases stayed unmatched. The CDR3 length is 15 residues. CDR3 sequence: CASSGGQGRNSPLHF. CDR3 coding DNA: TGTGCCAGCTCCGGGGGACAGGGACGGAATTCACCCCTCCACTTT.

This clonotype was recorded at least ten times. The genes are TRBV2 and TRBJ2-6; 7 bases are shared with TRBD1. Trimming cost V 5 bases and J 2 bases; bases outside gene matches: 3. There are 15 residues in the CDR3. Germline V lookup: CDR1 SNHLY, CDR2 FYNNEI. The CDR3 DNA reads TGTGCCAGCAGTTCCCAGGGGGCTGGGGCCAACGTCCTGACTTTC. Residues: CASSSQGAGANVLTF.

The V gene is TRBV9, the J gene TRBJ2-7; 8 bases match TRBD2. With V trimmed by 0 bases and J by 3 bases, 11 bases remained unmatched. Germline V gene sequence: CDR1 SGDLS, CDR2 YYNGEE. The CDR3 is 17 amino acids. In DNA form, the CDR3 reads TGTGCCAGCAGCGTAGGGTTAGCGGGGTTAGGTGTCTACGAGCAGTACTTC. This encodes CASSVGLAGLGVYEQYF.

This chain links TRBV11-2 with TRBJ2-7; TRBD1 matches at 9 bases. The CDR3 is 16 residues long. Looked up from germline, CDR1 is SGHAT and CDR2 is FQNNGV. V dropped 1 base and J dropped 2; count of bases not matched to a gene: 6. DNA for the CDR3: TGTGCCAGCAGCTTAGGGACAGGGGTCCCACCCTACGAGCAGTACTTC. This translates into CASSLGTGVPPYEQYF.

The chain links TRBV6-6 to TRBJ2-7; maybe TRBD1 (6 bases). Germline loops: CDR1 MNHNY, CDR2 SVGAGI (reference sequence). V was shortened by 6 bases and J by 6 bases, with 12 bases between the two germline ends. The CDR3 is 12 residues long. CDR3 nucleotide sequence: TGTGCCAGCAGCCCTGGACAGCTCGAGCAGTACTTC. Its translation is CASSPGQLEQYF.

This clonotype showed up just a few times. The chain combines TRBV16 with TRBJ2-6; 8 positions match TRBD1. The germline CDR1 and CDR2 sequences are KGHSY and FQNENV. The V segment lost 3 bases and the J segment 0 bases; nucleotides outside the gene matches: 7. The CDR3 length is 18 residues. The DNA of the CDR3 is TGTGCCAGCAGCCACGGTGCCAGGGGGCTCTCTGGGGCCAACGTCCTGACTTTC. Its translation is CASSHGARGLSGANVLTF.

This clonotype was detected ten times or more. The rearrangement uses TRBV11-2 and TRBJ2-7; perhaps TRBD2 as D (6 bases). V lost 2 bases to trimming and J lost 5 bases, with 13 bases between them. This CDR3 comprises 14 residues. The germline V gene has CDR1 SGHAT and CDR2 FQNNGV. The CDR3 protein is CASSLFGGSHEQYF. The DNA for the CDR3 is TGTGCCAGCAGCTTATTTGGAGGGAGCCACGAGCAGTACTTC.

CDR3 bases: TGTGCCAGCAGCACAGCCTACAGGGGACATGAGCAGTTCTTC. Translating it yields CASSTAYRGHEQFF. The J gene is TRBJ2-1, the V gene TRBV9; 7 bases fit TRBD1. CDR1 is SGDLS, CDR2 YYNGEE, per germline. Trimming took 4 bases from V and 8 from J; bases not matched to a gene: 9. CDR3 length: 14 residues.

This clonotype was seen ten or more times. This chain uses TRBV29-1 with TRBJ2-3; unclear D gene. Trimming stripped 5 bases from V and 11 bases from J, with 14 bases between. This CDR3 has 11 amino acids. Germline CDR1 reads SQVTM; CDR2 reads ANQGSEA. CDR3 sequence reads: CSVRLGEGQYF. CDR3 nucleotide sequence: TGCAGCGTTCGACTGGGTGAAGGGCAGTATTTT.

The chain is built from TRBV19 and TRBJ1-2; D possibly corresponds to TRBD1 (5 bases). The CDR3 contains 14 residues. The V gene's germline CDR1 is LNHDA and CDR2 SQIVND (reference sequence). V was cut by 6 bases and J by 4 bases, with 15 bases left in between. The CDR3: CASRQSAGSYGYTF. The CDR3, as DNA: TGTGCCAGTAGACAGTCGGCAGGGAGCTATGGCTACACCTTC.

Note on this clonotype: Relative to the germline gene, one junction end is altered; a read error may explain this. The V and J genes are TRBV12-3 or TRBV12-4 and TRBJ1-6, with 7 bases fitting TRBD1. The CDR3 length is 17 residues. In DNA, the CDR3 is TGTGCCAGCATTTTAAAGGGGGCAGTCATCGATAATTCACCCCTCCACTTT. Protein product: CASILKGAVIDNSPLHF.

This clonotype appeared a single time. The chain is built from TRBV5-1 and TRBJ2-5, with 12 positions matching TRBD1. The germline gives CDR1 SGHRS, CDR2 YFSETQ. The CDR3 runs 15 residues. The V segment lost 4 bases and the J segment 11 bases; nucleotides outside the gene matches: 12. CDR3 nucleotides: TGCGCCAGCAGCAGGACCGGGACAGGGGGCAATGAGCAGTACTTC. Translating gives CASSRTGTGGNEQYF.

The chain couples TRBV4-2 to TRBJ2-2; D is possibly TRBD1 or TRBD2 (6 bases each). The CDR3 totals 16 residues. V was pared by 0 bases and J by 4 bases, with 12 bases between. Per the germline V gene, CDR1 is LGHNA and CDR2 is YNFKEQ. CDR3 nucleotide sequence: TGTGCCAGCAGCCAAGAAGGAGGGGGTTTCACCGGGGAGCTGTTTTTT. It yields the protein CASSQEGGGFTGELFF.

The V call is TRBV29-1, the J call TRBJ1-5; TRBD1 matches at 11 bases. This CDR3 is 15 amino acids long. CDR1 SQVTM and CDR2 ANQGSEA come from the germline V gene. V lost 1 base and J lost 4; bases outside the gene matches: 3. The CDR3 sequence is CSVEGGQGVNQPQHF. CDR3 DNA: TGCAGCGTTGAAGGGGGACAGGGGGTAAATCAGCCCCAGCATTTT.

This chain links TRBV18 with TRBJ2-5; the D gene is possibly TRBD1 (6 bases). Germline V CDR1 and CDR2: KGHSH, LQKENI. The CDR3 is 14 amino acids. V lost 3 bases to trimming and J lost 3 bases, with 11 bases between them. DNA of the CDR3: TGTGCCAGCTCACCTACAGGGCGAAAAGAGACCCAGTACTTC. Translating gives CASSPTGRKETQYF.

The chain joins TRBV19 to TRBJ2-1; 12 bases are a match to TRBD2. The CDR3 spans 14 residues. The germline CDR1 and CDR2 sequences are LNHDA and SQIVND (reference sequence). V shed 5 bases and J 9 bases; nucleotides not matched to a gene: 5. DNA of the CDR3: TGTGCCAGTAGTCTGAGGACTAGCGGGATTGAGCAGTTCTTC. Its translation is CASSLRTSGIEQFF. The full variable domain, with the rest looked up from reference TRBV19 and TRBJ2-1, is DGGITQSPKYLFRKEGQNVTLSCEQNLNHDAMYWYRQDPGQGLRLIYYSQIVNDFQKGDIAEGYSVSREKKESFPLTVTSAQKNPTAFYLCASSLRTSGIEQFFGPGTRLTVL.

Points on this clonotype: This sequence may be a read error, since a much larger clone differs from it by one base. The V and J genes are TRBV7-9 and TRBJ2-4; D unclear. Germline V gene sequence: CDR1 SEHNR, CDR2 FQNEAQ (reference sequence). V dropped 1 base and J dropped 13 bases, with 11 bases sitting between them. This CDR3 region has 12 residues. CDR3 amino acids: CASSLVLQEQYF. The CDR3 DNA is TGTGCCAGCAGCTTAGTCCTGCAAGAGCAGTACTTC.